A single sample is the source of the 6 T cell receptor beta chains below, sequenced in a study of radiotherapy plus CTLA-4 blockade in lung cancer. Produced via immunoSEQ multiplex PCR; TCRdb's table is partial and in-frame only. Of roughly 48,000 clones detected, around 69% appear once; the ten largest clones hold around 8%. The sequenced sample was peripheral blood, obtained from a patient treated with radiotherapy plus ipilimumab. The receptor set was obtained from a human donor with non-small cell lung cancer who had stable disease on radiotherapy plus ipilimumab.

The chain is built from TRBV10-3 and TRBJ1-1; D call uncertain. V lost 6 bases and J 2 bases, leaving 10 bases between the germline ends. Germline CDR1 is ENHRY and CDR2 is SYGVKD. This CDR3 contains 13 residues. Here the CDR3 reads CAIRAPRNTEAFF. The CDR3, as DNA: TGTGCCATCAGGGCCCCCCGTAACACTGAAGCTTTCTTT.

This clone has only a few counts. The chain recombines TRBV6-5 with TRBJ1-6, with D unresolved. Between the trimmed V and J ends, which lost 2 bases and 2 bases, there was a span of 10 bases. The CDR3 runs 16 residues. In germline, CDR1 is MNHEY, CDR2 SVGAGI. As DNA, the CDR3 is TGTGCCAGCAGTTACGAAATGGGTCCCTATAATTCACCCCTCCACTTT. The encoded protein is CASSYEMGPYNSPLHF.

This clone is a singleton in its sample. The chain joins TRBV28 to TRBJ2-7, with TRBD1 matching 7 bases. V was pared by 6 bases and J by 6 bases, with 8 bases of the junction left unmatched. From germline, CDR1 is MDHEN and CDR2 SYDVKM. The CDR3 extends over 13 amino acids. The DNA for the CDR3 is TGTGCCAGCAGCTCGCATGACAGGGTCGAGCAGTACGTC. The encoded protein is CASSSHDRVEQYV.

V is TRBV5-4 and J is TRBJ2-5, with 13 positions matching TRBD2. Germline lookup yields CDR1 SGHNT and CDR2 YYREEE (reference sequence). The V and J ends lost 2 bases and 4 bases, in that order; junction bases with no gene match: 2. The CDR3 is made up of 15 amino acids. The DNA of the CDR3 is TGTGCCAGCAGCTTTACTAGCGGGGGGGGAGAGACCCAGTACTTC. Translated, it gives CASSFTSGGGETQYF.

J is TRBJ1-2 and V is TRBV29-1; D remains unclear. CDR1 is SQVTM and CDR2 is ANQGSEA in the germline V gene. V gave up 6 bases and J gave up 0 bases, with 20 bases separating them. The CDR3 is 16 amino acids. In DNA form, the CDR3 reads TGCAGCGTCCCATTAATAGACGGATCTCCTAACTATGGCTACACCTTC. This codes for CSVPLIDGSPNYGYTF.

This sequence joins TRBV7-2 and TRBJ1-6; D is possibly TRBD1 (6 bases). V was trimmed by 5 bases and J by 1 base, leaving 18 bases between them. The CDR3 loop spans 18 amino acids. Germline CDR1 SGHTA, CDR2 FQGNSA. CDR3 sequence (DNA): TGTGCCAGCAGCCAATGGGTACAGGGAGCGTCCTATAATTCACCCCTCCACTTT. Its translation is CASSQWVQGASYNSPLHF.